Here is one T cell receptor (beta chain) with its context. Germline values: CDR1 WSHSY, CDR2 SAAADI. V shed 4 bases and J shed 4 bases, with 7 bases lying between them. The CDR3 contains 12 residues. These data belong to a study of blood T cell repertoires in COVID-19. Study-wide context: Sources were T cells, B-cell-depleted T cells, or PBMCs; the material itself was cDNA or gDNA.

In the source study's methods: Nucleated cell number was recorded as an estimate derived from reference gene primer amplification. TCRdb keeps only in-frame clones here, not all; method: immunoSEQ multiplex PCR. V, J and clone size reflect that table, while D and trimming were determined from the DNA. The data contain approximately 170,000 clones, approximately 85% of them singletons. Seattle enrolled patients during active infection and tracked them longitudinally. What was sequenced was peripheral blood. This clonotype was sampled from an older man with COVID-19, enrolled during active disease. The chain combines TRBV10-2 with TRBJ1-2, with D perhaps matching TRBD1 (5 bases). The CDR3 DNA is TGCGCCAGCAGTGTAGGGGCCTATGGCTACACCTTC. This gives the protein CASSVGAYGYTF.